This T cell receptor beta chain was identified in a study of T cells in Graves' hyperthyroidism and ophthalmopathy. In the study overall: At the time of initial diagnosis and before any treatment, peripheral blood was collected.

This CDR3 spans 15 amino acids. V lost 5 bases and J 5 bases, leaving 16 bases between the germline ends. The investigators amplified TCR beta CDR3 regions from RNA transcripts. First-round RT-PCR with HTBI primers amplified the TCR CDR3 region. TCRdb called the multiplex PCR reads again in MiXCR, with one record for every CDR3 protein. This table has 360,000 or so distinct CDR3 sequences, over 15% appearing once. This clonotype was detected many times. Its specificity is not known. Uncontrolled infection, other autoimmune disease, pregnancy or lactation excluded patients. PBMCs were collected from a roughly 9.7 ml volume of fresh peripheral blood. General study findings and limits: Within blood appeared most thyroid clonotypes that had expanded above 0.001.

The origin of this receptor is a woman in her forties with Graves' ophthalmopathy. The chain has TRBV12-3 or TRBV12-4 and TRBJ1-5; D might be TRBD1 (5 bases). Sequencing was performed on blood. The CDR3 sequence: CASSRRDFGDQPQHF. CDR3 nucleotide sequence: TGTGCCAGCAGTCGCCGGGACTTTGGGGATCAGCCCCAGCATTTT.